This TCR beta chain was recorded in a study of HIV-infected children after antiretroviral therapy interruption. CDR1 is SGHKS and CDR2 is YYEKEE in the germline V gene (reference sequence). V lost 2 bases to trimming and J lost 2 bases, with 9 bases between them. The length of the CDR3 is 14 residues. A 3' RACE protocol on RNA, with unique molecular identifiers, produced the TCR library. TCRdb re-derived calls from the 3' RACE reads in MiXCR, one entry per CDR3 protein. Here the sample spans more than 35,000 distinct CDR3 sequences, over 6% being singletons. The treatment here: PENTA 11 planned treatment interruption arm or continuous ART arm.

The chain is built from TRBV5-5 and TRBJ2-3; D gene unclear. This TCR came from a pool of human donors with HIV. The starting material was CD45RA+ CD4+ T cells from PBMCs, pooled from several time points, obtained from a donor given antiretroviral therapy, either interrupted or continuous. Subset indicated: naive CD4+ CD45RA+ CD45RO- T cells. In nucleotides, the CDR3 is TGTGCCAGCAGCTTCGAACAGTCCACAGATACGCAGTATTTT. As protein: CASSFEQSTDTQYF.